This T cell receptor (beta chain) came from a study of T-cell memory formation after mild COVID-19. Whole-study findings and limits: Several responding clones turned up in pre-infection memory, indicating that cross-reactive memory may have taken part.

Note on this clonotype: Antigen: not known.

The 5'RACE method, run with constant-segment primers, produced TCR alpha and TCR beta cDNA libraries (carrying sample barcodes and UMIs). TCRdb recomputed calls from the 5' RACE reads with MiXCR, one row per CDR3 protein. The sample includes hundreds of thousands of distinct CDR3 sequences, approximately 24% of them seen just once. V was shortened by 2 bases and J by 4 bases, with 11 bases between the two germline ends. Germline assignment: CDR1 SNHLY and CDR2 FYNNEI. CDR3 length equals 14 residues. The chain links TRBV2 to TRBJ1-1; tentative D call: TRBD1 (5 bases). Specimen: PBMCs or a T cell subset sorted from them (not recorded which). The sequence was collected from an adult woman who had mild COVID-19 (a few samples of this study predate the infection). Cell type and time point are not known. The CDR3 region has the DNA TGTGCCAGCAGTGAATGGGACGGGAGCACTGAAGCTTTCTTT. This codes for CASSEWDGSTEAFF.